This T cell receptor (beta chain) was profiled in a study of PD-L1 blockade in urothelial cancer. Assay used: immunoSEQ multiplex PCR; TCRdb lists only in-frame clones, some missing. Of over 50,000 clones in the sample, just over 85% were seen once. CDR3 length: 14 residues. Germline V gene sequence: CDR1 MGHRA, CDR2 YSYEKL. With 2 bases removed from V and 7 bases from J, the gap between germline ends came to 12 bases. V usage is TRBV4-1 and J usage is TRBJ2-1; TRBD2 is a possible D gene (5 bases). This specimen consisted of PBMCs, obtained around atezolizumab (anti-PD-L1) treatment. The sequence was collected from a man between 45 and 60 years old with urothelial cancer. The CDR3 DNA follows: TGCGCCAGCAGCCAACCTCTAGCACAGAATGAGCAGTTCTTC. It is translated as CASSQPLAQNEQFF.